These 4 T cell receptor beta chains were sequenced from one sample in a study of T cells expressing NK-cell markers. TCRdb reprocessed the 5' RACE reads; each CDR3 protein has one entry and no DNA is given. The sample totals roughly 430,000 distinct CDR3 sequences. Input material: blood T cells: a sorted CD56 or NKG2C T cell subset, CD4+ or CD8+ T cells, or bulk PBMC T cells (not recorded which). The receptors originated from a woman aged 18 to 69 in good health.

CDR3 sequence: CASSLSQTTDTQYF. The rearrangement uses TRBV5-1 and TRBJ2-3. The CDR3 contains 14 residues. Germline assignment: CDR1 SGHRS and CDR2 YFSETQ.

The chain recombines TRBV18 with TRBJ2-7. CDR1 KGHSH and CDR2 LQKENI come from the germline V gene. The CDR3 consists of 12 residues. CDR3 amino acids: CASSVASYEQYF.

This rearrangement joins TRBV5-1 to TRBJ2-1. This CDR3 comprises 12 residues. Germline loops: CDR1 SGHRS, CDR2 YFSETQ. The CDR3 sequence: CASSFEYNEQFF.

J is TRBJ2-5 and V is TRBV20-1. The V gene's germline CDR1 is DFQATT and CDR2 SNEGSKA (reference sequence). CDR3 length equals 13 residues. CDR3 sequence reads: CSASLIVRETQYF.